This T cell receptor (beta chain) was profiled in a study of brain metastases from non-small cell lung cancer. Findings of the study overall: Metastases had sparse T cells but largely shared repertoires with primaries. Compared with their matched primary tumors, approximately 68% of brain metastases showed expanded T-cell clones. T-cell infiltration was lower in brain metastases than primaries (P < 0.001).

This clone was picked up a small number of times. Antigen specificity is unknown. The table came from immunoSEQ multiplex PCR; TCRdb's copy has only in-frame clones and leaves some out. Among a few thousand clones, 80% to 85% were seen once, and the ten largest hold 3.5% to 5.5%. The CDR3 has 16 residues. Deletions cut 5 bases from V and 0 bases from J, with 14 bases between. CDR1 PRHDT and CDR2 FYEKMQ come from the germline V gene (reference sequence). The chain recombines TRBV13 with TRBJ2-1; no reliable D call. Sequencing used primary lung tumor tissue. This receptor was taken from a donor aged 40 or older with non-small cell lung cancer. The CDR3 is CASSHPTSRSYNEQFF. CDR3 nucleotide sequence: TGTGCCAGCAGCCATCCAACCTCCCGCTCCTACAATGAGCAGTTCTTC.